This TCR beta chain came from a study of T cell responses to AZD1222 COVID-19 vaccine. For the study at large: Second doses were pooled across both intervals (about 4 or about 12 weeks). Points from the study as a whole: Researchers took repertoire samples only after the peak T cell response had come. Mostly white British, mostly female donors; authors suggested clonal diversity may be underestimated.

A remark on this clone: Antigen: not known.

Sequenced by immunoSEQ multiplex PCR; TCRdb stores in-frame clones only, minus some. Here the sample spans about 120,000 clones, 85% to 95% being singletons. Germline V gives CDR1 MNHNY, CDR2 SVGAGI (reference sequence). Between the trimmed V and J ends, which lost 5 bases and 6 bases, there was a span of 20 bases. The CDR3 totals 16 residues. The chain has TRBV6-6 and TRBJ1-5; a possible D gene is TRBD1 (6 bases). The clonotype was recovered from an adult in good health. Source: peripheral blood, taken on day 0 of AZD1222 vaccination. The CDR3 loop reads CASSPLWGGQGQPQHF. In nucleotides, the CDR3 is TGTGCCAGCAGTCCACTTTGGGGGGGGCAGGGTCAGCCCCAGCATTTT.